The T cell receptor beta chain under discussion was sequenced for a study of cytomegalovirus exposure and HLA in healthy donors. Study information: It was reported in a later analysis that the 120 or so validation repertoires used the same platform as the 500 to 700 first-cohort repertoires.

This CDR3 spans 14 amino acids. Germline CDR1 is SGHKS and CDR2 is YYEKEE (reference sequence). V lost 4 bases and J lost 0, with 10 bases in between. Concerning this clone itself: Its antigen is not known.

Sequencing was performed with immunoSEQ multiplex PCR; in TCRdb, only in-frame clones are kept and a portion is missing. The sample carries 100,000 to 150,000 clones, about 96% recorded once. Study-level findings and limits: The study labeled about 160 TCR beta chains cytomegalovirus-associated. The finding came from a later analysis; first-cohort TCR clusters tended to co-occur in the approximately 120 validation repertoires.

Specimen: PBMCs. The genes are TRBV5-5 and TRBJ1-1; D gene unclear. This receptor was taken from a man aged 18-30 years in good health and CMV-seronegative. The CDR3 protein is CASSLQRMNTEAFF. DNA of the CDR3: TGTGCCAGCAGCCTACAGCGGATGAACACTGAAGCTTTCTTT.